The clone carrying this T cell receptor (beta chain) was recorded at least ten times. Antigen specificity is unknown. This sample was taken from a study of T cell repertoires in cytomegalovirus infection. Study background: CMV epitopes that were recently identified and HLA-C-restricted were used alongside well-studied HLA-B-restricted ones. Public TCR beta signatures marked donors with CMV infection and the matching HLA. Study-wide results and limits: Dominating the ex vivo response were TCR beta clonotypes that were CMV-specific and HLA-C-restricted. Individuals carrying CMV plus the relevant HLA were identified by cumulative frequency of public TCR beta families.

Each CDR3 protein gets one entry after TCRdb re-called the reads with MiXCR. The table shows a few hundred thousand distinct CDR3 sequences, with around two fifths occurring only once. V gave up 2 bases and J gave up 1 base; unmatched junction bases: 1. Per germline, CDR1 KGHSH and CDR2 LQKENI. The CDR3 contains 17 residues. Specimen: cultured PBMCs, collected from culture after CMV antigen stimulation. This rearrangement joins TRBV18 to TRBJ2-6, with 11 nucleotides matching TRBD1. The TCR sequence derives from a human donor in good health (CMV status not recorded). Some clones in this sample may be carry-over from other donors' samples. The CDR3 reads CASSPGQGASGANVLTF. The CDR3 DNA is TGTGCCAGCTCACCAGGACAGGGGGCATCTGGGGCCAACGTCCTGACTTTC.